This TCR beta chain came from a study of shared clonotypes between healthy human individuals. Study-wide context: Three plates each covered CD4 naive and memory; CD8 naive two, CD8 memory one.

Only in-frame clones appear in the TCRdb table, and some are missing; sequencing was by immunoSEQ multiplex PCR. The sample has 1,500,000 or so clones, roughly 96% seen once; the top ten hold roughly 1.2%. Concerning this clone itself: Its antigen is undetermined.

Naive CD45RA+ and memory CD45RA-negative subsets were split from CD4+ cells. Germline V gene lookup returns CDR1 KGHSH and CDR2 LQKENI. Trimming took 1 base from V and 9 from J; bases not matched to a gene: 12. The CDR3 length is 17 residues. Study results and limitations: Of the naive CD4 clonotypes, approximately 5% were shared across a handful of donors.

This sequence originates from a man aged 30 to 39 in good health. Sequencing was performed on naive CD4+ T cells sorted from blood. The subset is: CD45RA+ positively selected. The rearrangement uses TRBV18 and TRBJ2-7; 13 bases match TRBD2. The CDR3: CASSPLFGTSGKIGQYF. The CDR3 coding sequence is TGTGCCAGCTCACCACTTTTCGGGACTAGCGGGAAGATCGGGCAGTACTTC. Using reference TRBV18 and TRBJ2-7 for the parts outside the CDR3, the full variable domain is NAGVMQNPRHLVRRRGQEARLRCSPMKGHSHVYWYRQLPEEGLKFMVYLQKENIIDESGMPKERFSAEFPKEGPSILRIQQVVRGDSAAYFCASSPLFGTSGKIGQYFGPGTRLTVT.